This section outlines one T cell receptor beta chain sequence together with its context. Its antigen is still unknown. In the naive CD8 group, cells lacked CD45RO and were positively selected for CCR7, so terminally differentiated effector memory CD45RA+ cells were left out. Donors, healthy HIV-negative adults, lacked recent acute infections or vaccinations. Each sample came from a Caucasian adult donor living in Nashville, Tennessee. This entry comes from a study of shared clonotypes between healthy human individuals. Study information: Researchers drew samples from two women and three men aged 18 to 49.

Per the germline V gene, CDR1 is PRHDT and CDR2 is FYEKMQ (reference sequence). The CDR3 has 15 residues. The V end lost 4 bases, the J end lost 7 bases, and 14 bases lay between the germline ends. Notes on the study in general: Non-shared clonotypes were found to have lower generation probabilities than the clonotypes that were shared by all four of the sorted-subset donors.

TCRdb's copy holds only in-frame clones and misses some; the assay was immunoSEQ multiplex PCR. The sample has hundreds of thousands of clones, nearly 98% seen once; the top ten hold 0.3%. The chain uses TRBV13 and TRBJ2-6, with TRBD2 as a possible D gene (6 bases). The specimen was naive CD8+ T cells sorted from blood. The TCR sequence derives from a man in his thirties or forties in good health. CDR3 loop: CASSSGGVGANVLTF. CDR3 nucleotide sequence: TGTGCCAGCAGCTCAGGCGGGGTGGGAGCCAACGTCCTGACTTTC.